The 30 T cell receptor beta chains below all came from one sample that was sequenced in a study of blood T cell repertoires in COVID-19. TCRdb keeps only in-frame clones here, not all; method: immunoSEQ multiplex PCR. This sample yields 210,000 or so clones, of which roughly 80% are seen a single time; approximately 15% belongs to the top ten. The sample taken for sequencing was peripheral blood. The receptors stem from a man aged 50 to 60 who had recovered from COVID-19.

The CDR3 coding sequence is TGTGCCACGGACAGGTTGGGCTACGAGCAGTACTTC. Translated: CATDRLGYEQYF. The rearrangement links TRBV30 to TRBJ2-7, with 7 bases aligning to TRBD1. Germline V gene sequence: CDR1 GTSNPN, CDR2 SVGIG (reference sequence). CDR3 length: 12 amino acids. J gave up 3 bases and V 8 bases, and 7 bases lay outside the gene matches.

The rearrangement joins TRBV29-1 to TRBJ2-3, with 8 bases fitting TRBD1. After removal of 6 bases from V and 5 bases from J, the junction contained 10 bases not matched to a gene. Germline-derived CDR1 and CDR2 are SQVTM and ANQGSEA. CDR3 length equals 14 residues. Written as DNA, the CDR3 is TGCAGCGTAACAAGACAGGGGAGTGTAGATACGCAGTATTTT. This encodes CSVTRQGSVDTQYF.

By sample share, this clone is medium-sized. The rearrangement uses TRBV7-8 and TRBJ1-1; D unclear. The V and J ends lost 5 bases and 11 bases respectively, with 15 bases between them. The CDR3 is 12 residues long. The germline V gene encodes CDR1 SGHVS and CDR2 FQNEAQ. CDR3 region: CASSRIRRSAFF. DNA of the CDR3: TGTGCCAGCAGCCGTATTCGTCGGTCGGCTTTCTTT.

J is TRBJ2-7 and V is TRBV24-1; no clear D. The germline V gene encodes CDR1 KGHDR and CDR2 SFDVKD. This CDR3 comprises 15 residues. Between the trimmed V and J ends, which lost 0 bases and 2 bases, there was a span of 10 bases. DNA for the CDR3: TGTGCCACCAGTGATTTGACCGGTTATGCCTACGAGCAGTACTTC. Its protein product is CATSDLTGYAYEQYF.

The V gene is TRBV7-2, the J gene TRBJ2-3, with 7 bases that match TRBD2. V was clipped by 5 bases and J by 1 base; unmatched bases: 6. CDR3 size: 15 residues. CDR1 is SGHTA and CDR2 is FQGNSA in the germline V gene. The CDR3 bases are TGTGCCAGCAGCCGCGCGGGAGTTCGCACAGATACGCAGTATTTT. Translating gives CASSRAGVRTDTQYF.

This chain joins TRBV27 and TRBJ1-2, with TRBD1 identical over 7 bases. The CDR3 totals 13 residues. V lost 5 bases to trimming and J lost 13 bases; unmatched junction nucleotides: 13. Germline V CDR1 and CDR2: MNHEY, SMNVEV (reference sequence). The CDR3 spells CASSPRDSSPLTF. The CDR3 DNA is TGTGCCAGCAGTCCGAGGGACAGCTCCCCTCTCACCTTC.

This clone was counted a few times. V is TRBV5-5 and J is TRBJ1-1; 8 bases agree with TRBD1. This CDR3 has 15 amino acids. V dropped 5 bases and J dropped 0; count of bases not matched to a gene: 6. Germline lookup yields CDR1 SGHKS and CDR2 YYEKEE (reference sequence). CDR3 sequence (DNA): TGTGCCAGCAGTCTGGGACAGGCCATGAACACTGAAGCTTTCTTT. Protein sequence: CASSLGQAMNTEAFF.

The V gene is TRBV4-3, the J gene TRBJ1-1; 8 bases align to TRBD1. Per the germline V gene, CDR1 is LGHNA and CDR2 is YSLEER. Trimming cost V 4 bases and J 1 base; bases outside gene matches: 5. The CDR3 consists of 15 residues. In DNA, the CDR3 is TGCGCCAGCAGCCTTAACGGACAGGGGAACACTGAAGCTTTCTTT. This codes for CASSLNGQGNTEAFF.

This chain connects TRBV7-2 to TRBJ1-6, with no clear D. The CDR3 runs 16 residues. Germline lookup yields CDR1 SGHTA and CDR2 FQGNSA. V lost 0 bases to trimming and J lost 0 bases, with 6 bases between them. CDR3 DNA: TGTGCCAGCAGCTTAGCCCCTAACTCCTATAATTCACCCCTCCACTTT. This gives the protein CASSLAPNSYNSPLHF.

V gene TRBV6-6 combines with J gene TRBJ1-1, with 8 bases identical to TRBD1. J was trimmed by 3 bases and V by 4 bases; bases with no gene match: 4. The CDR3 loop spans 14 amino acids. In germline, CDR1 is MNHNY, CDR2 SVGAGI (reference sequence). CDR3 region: CASSSGQGYTEAFF. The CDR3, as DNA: TGTGCCAGCAGTTCCGGACAGGGATACACTGAAGCTTTCTTT.

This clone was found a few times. The CDR3 coding sequence is TGTGCCAGCAGTGAAATAACAGGCTATGGCTACACCTTC. Its protein product is CASSEITGYGYTF. The V call is TRBV2, the J call TRBJ1-2, with D tentatively TRBD1 (5 bases). The germline CDR1 and CDR2 sequences are SNHLY and FYNNEI. V dropped 2 bases and J dropped 4 bases, with 8 bases sitting between them. The CDR3 spans 13 residues. Full variable domain (missing parts from reference TRBV2 and TRBJ1-2): EPEVTQTPSHQVTQMGQEVILRCVPISNHLYFYWYRQILGQKVEFLVSFYNNEISEKSEIFDDQFSVERPDGSNFTLKIRSTKLEDSAMYFCASSEITGYGYTFGSGTRLTVV.

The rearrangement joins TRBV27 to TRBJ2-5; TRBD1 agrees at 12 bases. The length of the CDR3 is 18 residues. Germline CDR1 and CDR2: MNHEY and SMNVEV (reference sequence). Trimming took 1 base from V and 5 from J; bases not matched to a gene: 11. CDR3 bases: TGTGCCAGCAGTTTATTCGGCTCACCGGGACAGGGGGCTGAGACCCAGTACTTC. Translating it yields CASSLFGSPGQGAETQYF.

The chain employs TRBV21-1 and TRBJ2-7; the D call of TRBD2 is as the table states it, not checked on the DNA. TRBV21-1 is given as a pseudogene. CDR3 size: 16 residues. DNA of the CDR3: TGTGCCAGCAGCAAAGTAGTGTGTTGGTTAACCTACGAGCAGTACTTC. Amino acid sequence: CASSKVVCWLTYEQYF.

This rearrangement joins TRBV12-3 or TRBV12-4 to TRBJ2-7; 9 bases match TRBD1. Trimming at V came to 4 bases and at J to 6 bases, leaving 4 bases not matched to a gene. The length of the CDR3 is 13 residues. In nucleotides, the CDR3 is TGTGCCAGCAGTTCAGTGACAGGGGGCGAGCAGTACTTC. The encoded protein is CASSSVTGGEQYF.

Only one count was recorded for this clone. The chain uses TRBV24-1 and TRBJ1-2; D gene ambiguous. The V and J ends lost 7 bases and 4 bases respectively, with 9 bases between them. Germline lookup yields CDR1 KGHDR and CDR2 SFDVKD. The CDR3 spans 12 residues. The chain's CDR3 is CATSDRGYGYTF. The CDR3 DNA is TGTGCCACCAGCGACCGGGGCTATGGCTACACCTTC.

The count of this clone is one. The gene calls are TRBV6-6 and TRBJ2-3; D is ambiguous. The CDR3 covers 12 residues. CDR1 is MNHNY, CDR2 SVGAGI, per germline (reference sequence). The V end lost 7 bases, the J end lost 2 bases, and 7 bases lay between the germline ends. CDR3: CASKTYTDTQYF. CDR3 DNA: TGTGCCAGCAAAACTTACACAGATACGCAGTATTTT.

For the CDR3, the DNA is TGTGCCAGCAGCTTTAGTAGGGGCGGCAATCAGCCCCAGCATTTT. It yields the protein CASSFSRGGNQPQHF. The chain uses TRBV7-8 and TRBJ1-5; D may be TRBD1 (5 bases). The germline V gene has CDR1 SGHVS and CDR2 FQNEAQ. V was shortened by 3 bases and J by 2 bases, with 11 bases between the two germline ends. The CDR3 spans 15 residues.

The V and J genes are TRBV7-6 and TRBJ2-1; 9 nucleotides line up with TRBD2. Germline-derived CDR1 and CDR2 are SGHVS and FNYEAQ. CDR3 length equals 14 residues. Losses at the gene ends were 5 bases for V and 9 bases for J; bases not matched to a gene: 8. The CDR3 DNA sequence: TGTGCCAGCAGCCGGACTAGCGTAGGCGGTGAGCAGTTCTTC. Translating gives CASSRTSVGGEQFF.

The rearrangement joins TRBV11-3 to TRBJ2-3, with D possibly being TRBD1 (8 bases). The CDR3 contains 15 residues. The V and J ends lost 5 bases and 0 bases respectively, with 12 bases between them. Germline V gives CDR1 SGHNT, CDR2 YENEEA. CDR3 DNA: TGTGCCAGCAGCATACAGGGGGGGAGCACAGATACGCAGTATTTT. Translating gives CASSIQGGSTDTQYF.

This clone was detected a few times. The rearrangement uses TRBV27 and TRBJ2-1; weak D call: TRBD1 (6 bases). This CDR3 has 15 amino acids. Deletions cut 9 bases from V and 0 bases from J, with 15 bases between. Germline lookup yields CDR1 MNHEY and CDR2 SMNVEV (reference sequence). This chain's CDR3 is CASSQGTLSYNEQFF. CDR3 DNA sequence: TGTGCCAGTTCACAGGGTACCCTCTCCTACAATGAGCAGTTCTTC.

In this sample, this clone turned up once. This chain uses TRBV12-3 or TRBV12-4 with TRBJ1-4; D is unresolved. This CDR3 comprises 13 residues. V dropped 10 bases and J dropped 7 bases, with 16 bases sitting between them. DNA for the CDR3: TGTGCCACCCATAGCGGGGTGGGTGAAAAACTGTTTTTT. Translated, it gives CATHSGVGEKLFF.

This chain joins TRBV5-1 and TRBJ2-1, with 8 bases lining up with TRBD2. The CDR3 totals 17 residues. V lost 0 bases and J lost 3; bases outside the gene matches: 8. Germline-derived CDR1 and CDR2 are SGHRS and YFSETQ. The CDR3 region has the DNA TGCGCCAGCAGCTTGGTTGTGACTAGCGTCAACTACAATGAGCAGTTCTTC. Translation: CASSLVVTSVNYNEQFF.

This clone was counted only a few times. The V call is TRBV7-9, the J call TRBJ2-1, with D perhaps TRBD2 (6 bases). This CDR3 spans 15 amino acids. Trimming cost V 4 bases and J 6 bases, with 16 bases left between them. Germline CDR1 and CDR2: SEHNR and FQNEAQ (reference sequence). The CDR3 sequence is CASSSGTMGGNEQFF. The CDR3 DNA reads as TGTGCCAGCAGCTCTGGGACCATGGGGGGCAATGAGCAGTTCTTC.

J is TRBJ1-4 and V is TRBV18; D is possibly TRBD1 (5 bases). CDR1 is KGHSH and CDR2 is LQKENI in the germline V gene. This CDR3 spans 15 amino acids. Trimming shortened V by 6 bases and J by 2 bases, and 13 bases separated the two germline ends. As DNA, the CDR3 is TGTGCCAGCTCCCCTGACGGGGGGACTAATGAAAAACTGTTTTTT. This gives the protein CASSPDGGTNEKLFF.

The CDR3 DNA sequence: TGTGCCAGCAGCTCCCCACGACTGGATCCAGTCATTCAGTACTTC. This translates into CASSSPRLDPVIQYF. The chain is built from TRBV11-2 and TRBJ2-4, with D hard to call. V lost 4 bases, J lost 9 bases, and 19 bases lay in between. Germline V CDR1 and CDR2: SGHAT, FQNNGV. The CDR3 has 15 residues.

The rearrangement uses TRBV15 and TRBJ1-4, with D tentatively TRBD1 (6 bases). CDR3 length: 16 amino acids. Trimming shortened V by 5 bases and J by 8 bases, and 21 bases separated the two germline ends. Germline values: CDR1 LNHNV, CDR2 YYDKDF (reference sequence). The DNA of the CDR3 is TGTGCCACCAGCGATAAGCGGGGGGGGCCCGGCGAAAAACTGTTTTTT. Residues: CATSDKRGGPGEKLFF.

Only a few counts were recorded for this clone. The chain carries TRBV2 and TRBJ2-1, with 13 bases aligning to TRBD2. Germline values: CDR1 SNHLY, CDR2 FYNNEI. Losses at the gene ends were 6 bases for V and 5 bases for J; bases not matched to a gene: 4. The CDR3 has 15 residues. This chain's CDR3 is CASSTGTSGNNEQFF. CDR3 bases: TGTGCCAGCAGCACCGGGACTAGCGGGAACAATGAGCAGTTCTTC.

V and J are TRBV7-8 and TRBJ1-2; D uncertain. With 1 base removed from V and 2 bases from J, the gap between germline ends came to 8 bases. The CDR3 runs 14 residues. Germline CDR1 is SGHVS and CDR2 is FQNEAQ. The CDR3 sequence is CASSLGGRNYGYTF. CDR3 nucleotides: TGTGCCAGCAGCTTAGGCGGCAGAAACTATGGCTACACCTTC.

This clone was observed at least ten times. The CDR3 sequence: CASSLALAGNTGELFF. The DNA of the CDR3 is TGCGCCAGCAGCTTGGCTCTAGCGGGAAACACCGGGGAGCTGTTTTTT. This chain links TRBV5-1 with TRBJ2-2, with 9 bases identical to TRBD2. Germline CDR1 SGHRS, CDR2 YFSETQ. V lost 0 bases and J lost 2; bases outside the gene matches: 2. This CDR3 region has 16 residues.

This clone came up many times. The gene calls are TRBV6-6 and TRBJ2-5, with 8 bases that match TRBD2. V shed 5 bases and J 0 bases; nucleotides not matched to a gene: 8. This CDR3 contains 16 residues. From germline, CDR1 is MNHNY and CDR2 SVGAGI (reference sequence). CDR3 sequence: CASSPRLASDQETQYF. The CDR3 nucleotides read TGTGCCAGCAGTCCACGACTAGCGTCAGACCAAGAGACCCAGTACTTC.